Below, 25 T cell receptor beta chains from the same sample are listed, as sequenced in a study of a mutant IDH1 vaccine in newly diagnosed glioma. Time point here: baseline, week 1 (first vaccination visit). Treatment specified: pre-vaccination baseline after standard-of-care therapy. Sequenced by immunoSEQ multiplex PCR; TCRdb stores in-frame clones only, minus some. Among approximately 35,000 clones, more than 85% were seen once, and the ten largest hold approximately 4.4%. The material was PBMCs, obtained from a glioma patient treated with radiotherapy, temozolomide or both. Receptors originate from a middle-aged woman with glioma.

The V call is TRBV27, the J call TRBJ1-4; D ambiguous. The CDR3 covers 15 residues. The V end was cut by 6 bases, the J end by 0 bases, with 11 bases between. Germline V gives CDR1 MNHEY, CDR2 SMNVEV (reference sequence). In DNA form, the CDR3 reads TGTGCCAGCAGGTCAGGACCAGCAACTAATGAAAAACTGTTTTTT. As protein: CASRSGPATNEKLFF.

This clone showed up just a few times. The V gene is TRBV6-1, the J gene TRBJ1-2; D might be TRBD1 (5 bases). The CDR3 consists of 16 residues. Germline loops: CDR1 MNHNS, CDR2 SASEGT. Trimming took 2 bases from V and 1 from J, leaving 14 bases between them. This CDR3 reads CASSERGGGYNYGYTF. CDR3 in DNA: TGTGCCAGCAGTGAACGGGGCGGGGGTTATAACTATGGCTACACCTTC.

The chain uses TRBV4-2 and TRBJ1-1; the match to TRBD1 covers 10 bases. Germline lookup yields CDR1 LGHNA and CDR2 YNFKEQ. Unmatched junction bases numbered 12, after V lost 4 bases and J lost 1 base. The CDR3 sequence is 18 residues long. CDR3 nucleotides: TGTGCCAGCAGCCCGAGACAGGGGGCTTTTATTCGGAACACTGAAGCTTTCTTT. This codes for CASSPRQGAFIRNTEAFF.

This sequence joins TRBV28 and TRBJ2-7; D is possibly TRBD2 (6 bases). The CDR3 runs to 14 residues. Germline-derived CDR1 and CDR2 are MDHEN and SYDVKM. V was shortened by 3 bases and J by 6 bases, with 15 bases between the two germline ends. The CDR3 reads CASSFGSSVGEQYF. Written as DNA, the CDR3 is TGTGCCAGCAGTTTCGGGAGTTCTGTAGGCGAGCAGTACTTC.

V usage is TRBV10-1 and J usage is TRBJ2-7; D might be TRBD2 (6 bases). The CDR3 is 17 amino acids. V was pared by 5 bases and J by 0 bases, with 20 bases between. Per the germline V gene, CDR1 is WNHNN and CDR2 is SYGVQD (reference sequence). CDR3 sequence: CASSPKLGGRSSYEQYF. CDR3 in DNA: TGCGCCAGCAGTCCCAAGCTCGGGGGACGGAGCTCCTACGAGCAGTACTTC.

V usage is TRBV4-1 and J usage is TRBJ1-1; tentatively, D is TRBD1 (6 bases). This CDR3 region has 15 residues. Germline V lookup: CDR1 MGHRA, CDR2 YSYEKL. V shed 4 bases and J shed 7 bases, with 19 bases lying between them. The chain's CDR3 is CASSRGTGASGEAFF. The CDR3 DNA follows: TGCGCCAGCAGCCGGGGTACGGGGGCGAGTGGTGAAGCTTTCTTT.

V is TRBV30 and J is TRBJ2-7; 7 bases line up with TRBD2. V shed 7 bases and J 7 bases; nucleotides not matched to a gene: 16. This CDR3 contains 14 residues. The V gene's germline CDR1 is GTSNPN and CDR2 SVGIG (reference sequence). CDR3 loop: CALTLAVRGGEQYF. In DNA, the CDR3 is TGTGCCTTAACTCTAGCGGTTAGAGGTGGTGAGCAGTACTTC. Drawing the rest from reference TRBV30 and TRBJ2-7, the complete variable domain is SQTIHQWPATLVQPVGSPLSLECTVEGTSNPNLYWYRQAAGRGLQLLFYSVGIGQISSEVPQNLSASRPQDRQFILSSKKLLLSDSGFYLCALTLAVRGGEQYFGPGTRLTVT.

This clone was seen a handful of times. The CDR3 DNA reads TGTGCCAGCAGCCACGGTGGGGGCTACGAGCAGTACTTC. As protein: CASSHGGGYEQYF. The chain combines TRBV6-6 with TRBJ2-7; perhaps D is TRBD1 or TRBD2 (5 bases each). The CDR3 loop spans 13 amino acids. Germline-derived CDR1 and CDR2 are MNHNY and SVGAGI (reference sequence). Trimming stripped 6 bases from V and 3 bases from J, with 12 bases between.

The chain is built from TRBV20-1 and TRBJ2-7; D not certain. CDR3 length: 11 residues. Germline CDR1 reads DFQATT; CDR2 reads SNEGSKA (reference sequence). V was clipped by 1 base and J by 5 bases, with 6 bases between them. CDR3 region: CSARGPHEQYF. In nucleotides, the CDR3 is TGCAGTGCTAGAGGTCCCCACGAGCAGTACTTC.

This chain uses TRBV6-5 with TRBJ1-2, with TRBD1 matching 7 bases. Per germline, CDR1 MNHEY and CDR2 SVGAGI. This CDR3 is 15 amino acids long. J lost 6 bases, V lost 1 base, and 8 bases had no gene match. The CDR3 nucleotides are TGTGCCAGCAGTTACTTCCGGGACAGCCAAGATGGCTACACCTTC. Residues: CASSYFRDSQDGYTF.

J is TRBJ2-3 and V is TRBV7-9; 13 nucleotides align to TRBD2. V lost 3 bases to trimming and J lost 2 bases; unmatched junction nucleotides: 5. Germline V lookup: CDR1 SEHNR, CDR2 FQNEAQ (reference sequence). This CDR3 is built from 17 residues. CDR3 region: CASSLGTSGTSTDTQYF. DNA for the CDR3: TGTGCCAGCAGCTTGGGGACTAGCGGGACCTCCACAGATACGCAGTATTTT. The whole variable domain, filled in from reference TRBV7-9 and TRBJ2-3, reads DTGVSQNPRHKITKRGQNVTFRCDPISEHNRLYWYRQTLGQGPEFLTYFQNEAQLEKSRLLSDRFSAERPKGSFSTLEIQRTEQGDSAMYLCASSLGTSGTSTDTQYFGPGTRLTVL.

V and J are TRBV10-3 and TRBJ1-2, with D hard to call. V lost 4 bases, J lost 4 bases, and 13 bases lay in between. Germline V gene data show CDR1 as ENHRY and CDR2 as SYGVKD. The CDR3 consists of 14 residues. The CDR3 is CAISAGLPVYGYTF. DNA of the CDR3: TGTGCCATCAGTGCTGGACTGCCCGTCTATGGCTACACCTTC.

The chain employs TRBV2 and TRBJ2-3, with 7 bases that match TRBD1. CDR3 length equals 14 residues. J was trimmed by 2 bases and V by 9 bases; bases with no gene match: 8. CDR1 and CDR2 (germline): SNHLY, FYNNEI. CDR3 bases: TGTGCCAGTGCCCGGGACAGATCCACAGATACGCAGTATTTT. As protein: CASARDRSTDTQYF.

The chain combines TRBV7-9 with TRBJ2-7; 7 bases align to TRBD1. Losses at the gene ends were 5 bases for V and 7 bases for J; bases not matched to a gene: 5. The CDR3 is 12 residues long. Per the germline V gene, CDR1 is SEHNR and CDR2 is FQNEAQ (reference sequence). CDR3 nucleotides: TGTGCCAGCAGCAGACAGGGTTGGGAGCAGTACTTC. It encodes CASSRQGWEQYF.

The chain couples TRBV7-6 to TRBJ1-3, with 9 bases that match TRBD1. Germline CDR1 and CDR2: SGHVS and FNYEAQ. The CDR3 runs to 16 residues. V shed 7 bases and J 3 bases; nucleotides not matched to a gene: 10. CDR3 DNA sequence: TGTGCCAGCACCACTCGGGGACAGGGATTTGGAAACACCATATATTTT. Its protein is CASTTRGQGFGNTIYF.

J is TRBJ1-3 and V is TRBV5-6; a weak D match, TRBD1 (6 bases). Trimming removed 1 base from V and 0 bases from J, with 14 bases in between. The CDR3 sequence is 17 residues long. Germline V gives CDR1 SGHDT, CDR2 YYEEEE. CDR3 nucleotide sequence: TGTGCCAGCAGCTTGTTCAACAGGGTATACTCTGGAAACACCATATATTTT. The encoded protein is CASSLFNRVYSGNTIYF.

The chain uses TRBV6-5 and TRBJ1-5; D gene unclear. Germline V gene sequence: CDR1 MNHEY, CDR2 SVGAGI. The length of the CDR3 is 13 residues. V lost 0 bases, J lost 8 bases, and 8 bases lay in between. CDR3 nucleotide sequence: TGTGCCAGCAGTTACTCCGGGATTGAGCCCCAGCATTTT. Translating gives CASSYSGIEPQHF.

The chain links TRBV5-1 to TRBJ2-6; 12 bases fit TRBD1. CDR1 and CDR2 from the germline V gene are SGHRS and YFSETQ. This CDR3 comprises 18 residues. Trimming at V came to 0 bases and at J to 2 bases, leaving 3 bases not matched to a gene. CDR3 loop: CASSLEGQGAPGANVLTF. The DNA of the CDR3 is TGCGCCAGCAGCTTGGAGGGACAGGGGGCGCCTGGGGCCAACGTCCTGACTTTC.

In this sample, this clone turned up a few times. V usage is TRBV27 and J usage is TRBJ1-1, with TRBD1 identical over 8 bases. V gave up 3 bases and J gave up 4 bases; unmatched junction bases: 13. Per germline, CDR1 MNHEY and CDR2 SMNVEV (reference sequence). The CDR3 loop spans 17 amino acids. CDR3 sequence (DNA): TGTGCCAGCAGTTTTTTGGGGACAGGACGTAGGGGCACTGAAGCTTTCTTT. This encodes CASSFLGTGRRGTEAFF.

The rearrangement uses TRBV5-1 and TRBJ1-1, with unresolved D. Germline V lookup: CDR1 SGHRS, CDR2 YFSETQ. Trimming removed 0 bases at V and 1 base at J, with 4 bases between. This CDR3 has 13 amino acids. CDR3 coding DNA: TGCGCCAGCAGCTTGGCGGGGAACACTGAAGCTTTCTTT. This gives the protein CASSLAGNTEAFF.

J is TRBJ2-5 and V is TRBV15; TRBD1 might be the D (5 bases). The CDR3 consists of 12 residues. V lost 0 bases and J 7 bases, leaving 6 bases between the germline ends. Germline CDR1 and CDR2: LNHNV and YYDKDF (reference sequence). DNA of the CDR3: TGTGCCACCAGCAGAGATAGGGGGACCCAGTACTTC. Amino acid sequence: CATSRDRGTQYF.

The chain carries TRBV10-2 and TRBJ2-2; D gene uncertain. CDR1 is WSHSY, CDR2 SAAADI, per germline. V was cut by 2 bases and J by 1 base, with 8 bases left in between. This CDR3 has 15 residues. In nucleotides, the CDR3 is TGCGCCAGCAGTGAGACGCAGGTGAACACCGGGGAGCTGTTTTTT. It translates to CASSETQVNTGELFF.

CDR3 residues: CASSEIEGSFYGYTF. The CDR3 DNA reads TGCGCCAGCAGTGAGATCGAGGGGTCCTTCTATGGCTACACCTTC. This chain joins TRBV10-2 and TRBJ1-2; weak D call: TRBD1 (5 bases). Trimming removed 2 bases from V and 4 bases from J, with 14 bases in between. This CDR3 region has 15 residues. The germline CDR1 and CDR2 sequences are WSHSY and SAAADI.

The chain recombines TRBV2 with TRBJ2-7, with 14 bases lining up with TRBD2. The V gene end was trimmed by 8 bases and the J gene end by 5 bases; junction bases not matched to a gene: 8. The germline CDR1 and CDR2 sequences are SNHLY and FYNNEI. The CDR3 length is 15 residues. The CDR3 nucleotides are TGTGCCAGCGACAGACTAGCGGGAGGGCCTAACGAGCAGTACTTC. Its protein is CASDRLAGGPNEQYF.

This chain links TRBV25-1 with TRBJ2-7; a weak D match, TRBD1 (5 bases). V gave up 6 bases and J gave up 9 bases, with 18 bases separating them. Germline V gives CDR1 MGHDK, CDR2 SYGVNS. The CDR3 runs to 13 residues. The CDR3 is CASSINRQPGQYF. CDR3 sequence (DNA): TGTGCCAGCAGCATTAACAGGCAACCGGGGCAGTACTTC.